The present entry profiles one T cell receptor (beta chain) with its context. Its antigen is unknown. CDR1 and CDR2 from the germline V gene are MNHEY and SVGAGI. This CDR3 contains 13 residues. The V end lost 5 bases, the J end lost 4 bases, and 11 bases lay between the germline ends. The data were obtained in a study of cytomegalovirus exposure and HLA in healthy donors. Clones were read by immunoSEQ multiplex PCR, and TCRdb kept only the in-frame ones, dropping some. The repertoire holds about 150,000 clones, with just over 85% as singletons. The donors belonged to the roughly 110-subject validation cohort, separate from the roughly 600-subject first cohort. Whole-study findings and limits: In the roughly 120 validation repertoires, a later analysis found that first-cohort TCR clusters tended to co-occur. The study recorded about 150 TCR beta chains that were cytomegalovirus-associated.

The specimen sequenced was PBMCs. This TCR came from a human donor in good health. The chain couples TRBV6-5 to TRBJ1-2; weak D call: TRBD1 (5 bases). CDR3 loop: CASSQTVLYGYTF. As DNA, the CDR3 is TGTGCCAGCAGTCAGACAGTTCTCTATGGCTACACCTTC.